Below are 2 T cell receptor beta chains sequenced from a single sample in a study of cytomegalovirus exposure and HLA in healthy donors. 13 Jbeta primers and 60 Vbeta primers were used for the PCR. The protocol was immunoSEQ multiplex PCR, while the TCRdb copy is restricted to in-frame clones and leaves out a portion. In the table there are some 120,000 clones, approximately 15% of which are singletons. The sample taken for sequencing was PBMCs. These receptors were collected from a woman aged 18 to 35 in good health and CMV-seronegative.

The V and J genes are TRBV6-5 and TRBJ1-2; 9 positions agree with TRBD1. Trimming cost V 10 bases and J 3 bases; bases outside gene matches: 9. Per germline, CDR1 MNHEY and CDR2 SVGAGI. This CDR3 contains 14 residues. CDR3 bases: TGTGCCACTACCGGGACAGGGAGGTACTATGGCTACACCTTC. The encoded protein is CATTGTGRYYGYTF.

The CDR3 spells CASSLAGTGVYEQYF. The CDR3 coding sequence is TGCGCCAGCAGCCTGGCTGGGACAGGGGTTTACGAGCAGTACTTC. The chain links TRBV5-1 to TRBJ2-7; 10 nucleotides agree with TRBD1. J lost 4 bases, V lost 4 bases, and 8 bases had no gene match. The CDR3 contains 15 residues. The germline gives CDR1 SGHRS, CDR2 YFSETQ.